Below are 22 T cell receptor beta chains sequenced from a single sample in a study of blood T cell repertoires in COVID-19. Generated by immunoSEQ multiplex PCR, the TCRdb table keeps only in-frame clones and is missing some. This table holds about 170,000 clones, roughly 83% found once. The sample taken for sequencing was peripheral blood. These receptors all stem from a woman aged 55 to 70 with acute or convalescent COVID-19.

V and J are TRBV6-2 or TRBV6-3 and TRBJ2-7; possible D gene TRBD2, 6 bases. V lost 6 bases and J 2 bases, leaving 14 bases between the germline ends. The CDR3 sequence is 14 residues long. CDR1 and CDR2 (germline): MNHEY, SVGEGT. In DNA form, the CDR3 reads TGTGCCAGCAGCATGGGGAGGATTACCTACGAGCAGTACTTC. This translates into CASSMGRITYEQYF.

The chain couples TRBV7-6 to TRBJ2-7; 10 bases match TRBD1. The ends lost 5 bases at V and 4 bases at J; junction bases unmatched: 11. Germline assignment: CDR1 SGHVS and CDR2 FNYEAQ. The CDR3 runs to 16 residues. CDR3: CASSHALDRGFYEQYF. In DNA, the CDR3 is TGTGCCAGCAGCCACGCCCTGGACAGGGGGTTTTACGAGCAGTACTTC.

The V call is TRBV5-1, the J call TRBJ2-7, with D tentatively TRBD2 (5 bases). Germline loops: CDR1 SGHRS, CDR2 YFSETQ. The ends were cut back, 4 bases at V and 5 bases at J, with 13 bases in the middle. The CDR3 runs to 13 residues. The CDR3 region has the DNA TGCGCCAGCAGCGAGGGCCAAAAGGACGAGCAGTACTTC. This codes for CASSEGQKDEQYF.

The rearrangement uses TRBV7-6 and TRBJ1-1; perhaps TRBD1 as D (5 bases). Trimming removed 7 bases from V and 4 bases from J, with 13 bases in between. This CDR3 is built from 13 residues. Per germline, CDR1 SGHVS and CDR2 FNYEAQ. CDR3 DNA sequence: TGTGCCAGCACCCTTGGGGGGACCACTGAAGCTTTCTTT. Its protein product is CASTLGGTTEAFF.

V usage is TRBV18 and J usage is TRBJ2-1, with D maybe TRBD1 (8 bases). V lost 1 base, J lost 1 base, and 23 bases lay in between. The CDR3 runs to 20 residues. The germline V gene encodes CDR1 KGHSH and CDR2 LQKENI. In nucleotides, the CDR3 is TGTGCCAGCTCACCACTTATGCTACAGGGGGGGTCAGGATCCTACAATGAGCAGTTCTTC. It translates to CASSPLMLQGGSGSYNEQFF.

The chain recombines TRBV7-2 with TRBJ2-1, with D possibly matching TRBD1 (6 bases). Trimming cost V 1 base and J 2 bases, with 9 bases left between them. CDR1 and CDR2 (germline): SGHTA, FQGNSA. This CDR3 region has 15 residues. CDR3 sequence reads: CASSLDRVPYNEQFF. The CDR3, as DNA: TGTGCCAGCAGCTTAGACAGGGTACCCTACAATGAGCAGTTCTTC.

This clone was detected only a few times. V is TRBV9 and J is TRBJ1-3; D is undetermined. The V gene lost 2 bases and the J gene lost 3 bases, with 6 bases spanning the gap. This CDR3 comprises 13 residues. Germline V gene sequence: CDR1 SGDLS, CDR2 YYNGEE. The CDR3: CASSVSGGNTIYF. The CDR3 nucleotides are TGTGCCAGCAGCGTCTCAGGTGGAAACACCATATATTTT.

CDR3 protein: CASSVGRKNQPQHF. The CDR3 bases are TGTGCCAGCAGTGTGGGCAGGAAGAATCAGCCCCAGCATTTT. The V and J genes are TRBV2 and TRBJ1-5, with D unresolved. CDR1 is SNHLY, CDR2 FYNNEI, per germline. This CDR3 comprises 14 residues. Trimming shortened V by 4 bases and J by 4 bases, and 11 bases separated the two germline ends.

The genes are TRBV5-1 and TRBJ2-2; 8 nucleotides line up with TRBD1. The CDR3 contains 16 residues. V shed 1 base and J 1 base; nucleotides not matched to a gene: 3. Germline V lookup: CDR1 SGHRS, CDR2 YFSETQ. In DNA form, the CDR3 reads TGCGCCAGCAGCTTGCCTGGACAGGGGAACACCGGGGAGCTGTTTTTT. It specifies CASSLPGQGNTGELFF. Full variable domain (missing parts from reference TRBV5-1 and TRBJ2-2): KAGVTQTPRYLIKTRGQQVTLSCSPISGHRSVSWYQQTPGQGLQFLFEYFSETQRNKGNFPGRFSGRQFSNSRSEMNVSTLELGDSALYLCASSLPGQGNTGELFFGEGSRLTVL.

V is TRBV7-2 and J is TRBJ2-7; 7 positions match TRBD1. This CDR3 contains 13 residues. The germline V gene has CDR1 SGHTA and CDR2 FQGNSA. V trimming: 2 bases; J trimming: 4 bases; junction bases outside the gene matches: 2. CDR3 DNA sequence: TGTGCCAGCAGCTTACGACAGGGTTACGAGCAGTACTTC. Its protein is CASSLRQGYEQYF.

The rearrangement links TRBV5-6 to TRBJ1-1; no clear D gene. V lost 2 bases, J lost 4 bases, and 12 bases lay in between. Germline values: CDR1 SGHDT, CDR2 YYEEEE. The CDR3 length is 14 residues. The CDR3 is CASSLRQRGTEAFF. The DNA of the CDR3 is TGTGCCAGCAGCTTAAGGCAACGGGGCACTGAAGCTTTCTTT.

This clone was observed a few times. This chain uses TRBV4-2 with TRBJ2-4, with 7 positions matching TRBD2. The germline gives CDR1 LGHNA, CDR2 YNFKEQ. The CDR3 is made up of 15 amino acids. The trim removed 0 bases at V and 3 bases at J, leaving 2 bases unmatched. This chain's CDR3 is CASSQDGGNKNIQYF. As DNA, the CDR3 is TGTGCCAGCAGCCAAGACGGGGGGAACAAAAACATTCAGTACTTC.

The chain recombines TRBV24-1 with TRBJ2-7, with 7 bases that match TRBD2. The trim removed 5 bases at V and 4 bases at J, leaving 13 bases unmatched. CDR1 is KGHDR and CDR2 is SFDVKD in the germline V gene. This CDR3 has 16 residues. CDR3: CATSASVGQGGYEQYF. In DNA, the CDR3 is TGTGCCACCAGTGCCTCCGTGGGCCAGGGAGGGTACGAGCAGTACTTC.

This chain connects TRBV19 to TRBJ2-2, with 9 bases lining up with TRBD1. Germline V gene lookup returns CDR1 LNHDA and CDR2 SQIVND (reference sequence). The V gene end was trimmed by 8 bases and the J gene end by 2 bases; junction bases not matched to a gene: 15. The CDR3 covers 18 residues. CDR3 coding DNA: TGTGCCAGTTCCTCCCAGAATCCGGGACAGGGAAACACCGGGGAGCTGTTTTTT. Its protein is CASSSQNPGQGNTGELFF.

The table lists this clone with a count of one. V usage is TRBV19 and J usage is TRBJ2-3, with 8 bases matching TRBD2. The V gene end was trimmed by 7 bases and the J gene end by 4 bases; junction bases not matched to a gene: 7. CDR1 LNHDA and CDR2 SQIVND come from the germline V gene (reference sequence). The CDR3 spans 14 residues. CDR3: CASNDGGAADTQYF. The CDR3 coding sequence is TGTGCCAGTAATGACGGGGGGGCTGCAGATACGCAGTATTTT.

The gene calls are TRBV2 and TRBJ1-1; D gene uncertain. In germline, CDR1 is SNHLY, CDR2 FYNNEI. The V gene lost 3 bases and the J gene lost 7 bases, with 6 bases spanning the gap. The CDR3 spans 11 residues. The CDR3: CASSDGFEAFF. CDR3 coding DNA: TGTGCCAGCAGTGACGGGTTTGAAGCTTTCTTT.

The chain combines TRBV7-2 with TRBJ1-5, with D uncertain. The V end lost 1 base, the J end lost 6 bases, and 13 bases lay between the germline ends. CDR3 length: 15 residues. Germline CDR1 and CDR2: SGHTA and FQGNSA. Here the CDR3 DNA reads TGTGCCAGCAGCTTAGTAGTCGGAGTTGGTCAGCCCCAGCATTTT. Residues: CASSLVVGVGQPQHF.

The chain couples TRBV11-2 to TRBJ1-1, with TRBD1 matching 11 bases. The CDR3 covers 16 residues. V shed 1 base, J shed 5 bases, and the junction held 6 bases outside the gene matches. Per germline, CDR1 SGHAT and CDR2 FQNNGV. CDR3 in amino acids: CASSLGLGTGGTEAFF. The CDR3 DNA sequence: TGTGCCAGCAGCTTAGGATTGGGGACAGGGGGAACTGAAGCTTTCTTT.

This chain uses TRBV19 with TRBJ2-7, with D possibly TRBD1 on 6 matching bases. Trimming stripped 3 bases from V and 3 bases from J, with 12 bases between. This CDR3 comprises 14 residues. The germline gives CDR1 LNHDA, CDR2 SQIVND (reference sequence). CDR3 protein: CASSIRGVGYEQYF. The CDR3 bases are TGTGCCAGTAGTATCAGGGGAGTGGGCTACGAGCAGTACTTC.

This clone was detected many times. The chain combines TRBV14 with TRBJ1-1; D is uncertain. CDR1 is SGHDN, CDR2 FVKESK, per germline. CDR3 size: 12 residues. The V and J ends lost 3 bases and 8 bases respectively, with 10 bases between them. Written as DNA, the CDR3 is TGTGCCAGCAGCCAGATCTTGAGAGAAGCTTTCTTT. Its protein is CASSQILREAFF.

The chain carries TRBV21-1 and TRBJ1-1; the D call of TRBD1 is as the table states it, not checked on the DNA. TRBV21-1 corresponds to a pseudogene. The CDR3 is 16 amino acids. The CDR3 region has the DNA TGTGCCAGCAGCAAAGTGGGGACACCAGGGGGGACTGAAGCTTTCTTT. Translation gives CASSKVGTPGGTEAFF.

CDR3 amino acids: CASSGTLAGGLRSNTGELFF. In nucleotides, the CDR3 is TGTGCCAGCAGCGGCACACTAGCGGGGGGCCTGCGCTCTAACACCGGGGAGCTGTTTTTT. The chain joins TRBV5-8 to TRBJ2-2, with 12 bases aligning to TRBD2. With V trimmed by 4 bases and J by 2 bases, 15 bases remained unmatched. The CDR3 sequence is 20 residues long. The germline V gene encodes CDR1 SGHTS and CDR2 YDEGEE. Full variable domain (outside the CDR3, taken from reference TRBV5-8 and TRBJ2-2): EAGVTQSPTHLIKTRGQQATLRCSPISGHTSVYWYQQALGLGLQFLLWYDEGEERNRGNFPPRFSGRQFPNYSSELNVNALELEDSALYLCASSGTLAGGLRSNTGELFFGEGSRLTVL.